This TCR beta chain was recovered during a study of blood T cell repertoires in COVID-19. Study information: The origin of the acute and convalescent COVID-19 samples was the United States, Italy and Spain.

Authors' data handling: From reference gene primer amplification, estimates of nucleated cell counts were derived. Clones were read by immunoSEQ multiplex PCR, and TCRdb kept only the in-frame ones, dropping some. The DNA gave D and trimming, while V, J and clone size come from that table. The sample has more than 200,000 clones; 70% to 90% are singletons. V was clipped by 7 bases and J by 8 bases; unmatched bases: 8. The CDR3 totals 14 residues. Germline assignment: CDR1 SNHLY and CDR2 FYNNEI. Participants spanned ages about 18 to 90 years and resided in some 22 US areas. Either two negative PCRs, clearance, or symptom resolution qualified Cohort 3 donors as recovered.

Material: PBMCs or T cells enriched from blood (not recorded which). This chain joins TRBV2 and TRBJ2-1, with 10 bases matching TRBD1. This TCR was sampled from a woman in her forties or fifties who had recovered from COVID-19. CDR3 in amino acids: CASKGQGGIDEQFF. For the CDR3, the DNA is TGTGCCAGCAAAGGACAGGGGGGCATCGATGAGCAGTTCTTC. Using reference TRBV2 and TRBJ2-1 for the parts outside the CDR3, the full variable domain is EPEVTQTPSHQVTQMGQEVILRCVPISNHLYFYWYRQILGQKVEFLVSFYNNEISEKSEIFDDQFSVERPDGSNFTLKIRSTKLEDSAMYFCASKGQGGIDEQFFGPGTRLTVL.